In this sample, the clone carrying this T cell receptor beta chain turned up a few times. Its antigen is as yet unknown. The data were obtained in a study of T cells in localized non-small cell lung cancer. Trimming removed 8 bases from V and 0 bases from J, with 16 bases in between. Germline V gene lookup returns CDR1 MNHGY and CDR2 SAAAGT. The CDR3 has 15 residues. Here immunoSEQ multiplex PCR was the method, and the copy in TCRdb shows in-frame clones only, minus some. The table includes 1,500 or so clones, approximately 22% detected once. Study-wide findings and caveats: Higher blood T cell density tracked longer overall survival. Appearance in adjacent lung was seen for a median around 60 of the top 100 tumor clones.

This chain links TRBV6-8 with TRBJ1-1; D gene uncertain. The clonotype originates from a female donor aged 60 or older with stage I squamous cell lung carcinoma. Here the sequenced sample was normal lung tissue next to the tumor, taken before any cancer treatment. This CDR3 is CASLGRAAMNTEAFF. The CDR3 region has the DNA TGTGCCAGCCTTGGTAGGGCAGCCATGAACACTGAAGCTTTCTTT.